This T cell receptor beta chain was sequenced during a study of sequential checkpoint blockade in melanoma. After removal of 2 bases from V and 10 bases from J, the junction contained 9 bases not matched to a gene. There are 14 residues in the CDR3. The germline V gene has CDR1 MDHEN and CDR2 SYDVKM. Treatment reported: randomized to nivolumab then ipilimumab (arm A) or the reverse (arm B). Live CD3+CD8+ CD19− CD56− cells were sorted from PBMCs. TCRdb's table, derived via immunoSEQ multiplex PCR, lists solely in-frame clones and lacks some. The sample has about 7,700 clones; roughly three fifths are singletons.

This TCR was recovered from a human donor with melanoma. The sequences come from CD8+ T cells sorted from blood (inferred from file names), collected from a patient given nivolumab and ipilimumab in sequence. The chain is built from TRBV28 and TRBJ1-2, with 8 nucleotides matching TRBD1. The CDR3 loop is CASSLQTGARTYTF. For the CDR3, the DNA is TGTGCCAGCAGTTTACAGACAGGGGCAAGAACCTACACCTTC.